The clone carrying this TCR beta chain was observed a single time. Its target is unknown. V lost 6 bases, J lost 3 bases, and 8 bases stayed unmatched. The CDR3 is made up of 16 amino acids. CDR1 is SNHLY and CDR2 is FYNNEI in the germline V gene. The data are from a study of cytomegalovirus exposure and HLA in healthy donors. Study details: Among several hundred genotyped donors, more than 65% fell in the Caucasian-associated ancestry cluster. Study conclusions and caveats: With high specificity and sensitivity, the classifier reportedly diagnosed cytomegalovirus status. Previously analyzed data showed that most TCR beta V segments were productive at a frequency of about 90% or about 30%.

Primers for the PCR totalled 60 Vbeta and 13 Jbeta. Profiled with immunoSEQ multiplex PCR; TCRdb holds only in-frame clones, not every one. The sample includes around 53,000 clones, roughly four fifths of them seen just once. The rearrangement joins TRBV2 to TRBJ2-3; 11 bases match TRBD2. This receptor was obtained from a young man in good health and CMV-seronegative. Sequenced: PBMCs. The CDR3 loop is CASRYTSGRGTDTQYF. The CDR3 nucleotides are TGTGCCAGCAGATACACTAGCGGGAGAGGGACAGATACGCAGTATTTT. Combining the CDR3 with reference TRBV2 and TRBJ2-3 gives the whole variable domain EPEVTQTPSHQVTQMGQEVILRCVPISNHLYFYWYRQILGQKVEFLVSFYNNEISEKSEIFDDQFSVERPDGSNFTLKIRSTKLEDSAMYFCASRYTSGRGTDTQYFGPGTRLTVL.